There are many counts of the clone carrying this TCR beta chain. Its cognate antigen is unknown. Germline V CDR1 and CDR2: MGHDK, SYGVNS. The V and J ends lost 1 base and 9 bases, in that order; junction bases with no gene match: 8. The CDR3 has 15 residues. The record originates from a study of T-cell reconstitution after alpha-beta-depleted transplantation in children. Study-wide findings and caveats: Several hundred expanded graft clones reportedly were the source of alpha-beta T cells about two months after transplant. Surviving recipient T cells and intrathymic progenitors accounted for some patients' high TCRbeta diversity at day 60.

Researchers prepared the TCRbeta library using unique molecular identifiers, the study reports. TCRdb itself ran the PCR reads through MiXCR, one entry per CDR3 protein. The data hold around 100,000 distinct CDR3 sequences, with 9% to 12% observed a single time. This TCR derives from a boy aged 2 to 10 with acute lymphoblastic leukemia, due to receive a stem cell transplant. This sample comprised PBMCs, obtained before TCRalphabeta/CD19-depleted stem cell transplant. The chain is built from TRBV25-1 and TRBJ2-1; TRBD2 agrees at 8 bases. The CDR3 reads CASSEFNGRAGEQFF. The DNA of the CDR3 is TGTGCCAGCAGTGAATTCAACGGGAGGGCCGGTGAGCAGTTCTTC.